These 27 T cell receptor beta chains were sequenced from one sample in a study of early stage breast cancer tumors. Assay: immunoSEQ multiplex PCR; the TCRdb copy retains only in-frame clones and omits some. The profile shows around 14,000 clones, approximately 84% of them singletons. Sequencing input: normal breast tissue next to the tumor. The receptors were gathered from a person aged 25 to 40 with breast cancer.

This clone has just a few counts. This chain links TRBV18 with TRBJ2-7; D remains ambiguous. The CDR3 consists of 12 residues. The germline CDR1 and CDR2 sequences are KGHSH and LQKENI. Trimming removed 3 bases from V and 4 bases from J, with 7 bases in between. CDR3 nucleotide sequence: TGTGCCAGCTCACCGAATAATTACGAGCAGTACTTC. Its protein product is CASSPNNYEQYF. The full variable domain, rest sourced from reference TRBV18 and TRBJ2-7, is NAGVMQNPRHLVRRRGQEARLRCSPMKGHSHVYWYRQLPEEGLKFMVYLQKENIIDESGMPKERFSAEFPKEGPSILRIQQVVRGDSAAYFCASSPNNYEQYFGPGTRLTVT.

The chain recombines TRBV6-4 with TRBJ1-5; 7 bases are shared with TRBD1. Germline CDR1 and CDR2: MRHNA and SNTAGT. The CDR3 sequence is 13 residues long. V shed 2 bases, J shed 6 bases, and the junction held 1 base outside the gene matches. In DNA form, the CDR3 reads TGTGCCAGCAGTGACCAGGGGGGTCAGCCCCAGCATTTT. Encoded protein: CASSDQGGQPQHF.

The V and J genes are TRBV5-1 and TRBJ1-2; 9 bases are shared with TRBD1. Trimming took 0 bases from V and 4 from J; bases not matched to a gene: 4. Germline V CDR1 and CDR2: SGHRS, YFSETQ. The CDR3 consists of 15 residues. CDR3 region: CASSLAGTGSYGYTF. The CDR3, as DNA: TGCGCCAGCAGCTTGGCCGGGACAGGGAGCTATGGCTACACCTTC.

The chain combines TRBV19 with TRBJ2-7, with D tentatively TRBD1 (6 bases). The germline V gene encodes CDR1 LNHDA and CDR2 SQIVND (reference sequence). The CDR3 covers 15 residues. V lost 6 bases and J lost 2, with 17 bases in between. The CDR3 loop is CASRGRPGAPYEQYF. DNA for the CDR3: TGTGCCAGTAGGGGGCGGCCAGGGGCACCCTACGAGCAGTACTTC.

The chain combines TRBV4-3 with TRBJ1-5; 7 bases align to TRBD1. The CDR3 extends over 16 amino acids. V was pared by 0 bases and J by 5 bases, with 7 bases of the junction left unmatched. The germline V gene has CDR1 LGHNA and CDR2 YSLEER. CDR3 loop: CASSQEIGRGYQPQHF. DNA of the CDR3: TGCGCCAGCAGCCAAGAAATAGGCAGGGGGTATCAGCCCCAGCATTTT.

The rearrangement joins TRBV5-4 to TRBJ2-3, with 8 bases identical to TRBD1. The J segment lost 2 bases and the V segment lost 4 bases, leaving 6 bases of the junction unmatched. The germline gives CDR1 SGHNT, CDR2 YYREEE (reference sequence). This CDR3 contains 15 residues. CDR3 sequence: CASSPTGALTDTQYF. The CDR3 DNA follows: TGTGCCAGCAGCCCGACAGGGGCACTCACAGATACGCAGTATTTT.

The V gene is TRBV30, the J gene TRBJ1-1; a weak D match, TRBD1 (6 bases). The CDR3 has 13 amino acids. CDR1 is GTSNPN, CDR2 SVGIG, per germline (reference sequence). Trimming pared 0 bases from V and 9 bases from J, leaving 14 bases between. The DNA for the CDR3 is TGTGCCTGGAGTGTCGGGGGCCTAGGGCAAGCTTTCTTT. Encoded protein: CAWSVGGLGQAFF.

This sequence joins TRBV19 and TRBJ2-1; no firm D call. The CDR3 totals 16 residues. The V gene's germline CDR1 is LNHDA and CDR2 SQIVND (reference sequence). The V and J ends lost 8 bases and 0 bases respectively, with 17 bases between them. The CDR3 sequence: CASEVGGDSSYNEQFF. The CDR3 DNA sequence: TGTGCCAGTGAGGTCGGTGGCGATTCCTCCTACAATGAGCAGTTCTTC.

The chain carries TRBV6-1 and TRBJ2-3, with 11 bases lining up with TRBD2. V shed 2 bases, J shed 1 base, and the junction held 8 bases outside the gene matches. CDR1 is MNHNS, CDR2 SASEGT, per germline. The CDR3 is made up of 18 amino acids. The CDR3 nucleotides read TGTGCCAGCAGTGAACTAGCGGGAGGTATGGGGGGCACAGATACGCAGTATTTT. Translated: CASSELAGGMGGTDTQYF.

CDR3 amino acids: CASSYPRSGANVLTF. CDR3 DNA sequence: TGTGCCAGCAGTTACCCCAGATCCGGGGCCAACGTCCTGACTTTC. The genes are TRBV6-6 and TRBJ2-6; D call uncertain. Germline CDR1 MNHNY, CDR2 SVGAGI (reference sequence). Trimming removed 2 bases at V and 4 bases at J, with 9 bases between. This CDR3 comprises 15 residues.

The V gene is TRBV4-2, the J gene TRBJ2-1; 7 bases are shared with TRBD2. Trimming removed 4 bases from V and 10 bases from J; junction bases left unmatched: 16. The length of the CDR3 is 16 residues. Looked up from germline, CDR1 is LGHNA and CDR2 is YNFKEQ. The CDR3 DNA is TGTGCCAGCAGCCCTCTAAGCGGGAAAAGGGAAGGCGAGCAGTTCTTC. It specifies CASSPLSGKREGEQFF.

This clone has just one count. The J gene is TRBJ1-3, the V gene TRBV6-5; TRBD1 matches at 8 bases. Germline CDR1 is MNHEY and CDR2 is SVGAGI. The length of the CDR3 is 14 residues. The J segment lost 4 bases and the V segment lost 6 bases, leaving 5 bases of the junction unmatched. CDR3 bases: TGTGCCAGCAGATCCGGGACAGGAGGAAACACCATATATTTT. The encoded protein is CASRSGTGGNTIYF.

Written as DNA, the CDR3 is TGTGCCAGCAATACAGGGTACACCGGGGAGCTGTTTTTT. Translated: CASNTGYTGELFF. This chain links TRBV27 with TRBJ2-2, with a weak D call TRBD1 (6 bases). V was shortened by 7 bases and J by 3 bases, with 9 bases between the two germline ends. Germline V gene sequence: CDR1 MNHEY, CDR2 SMNVEV (reference sequence). The CDR3 has 13 residues.

CDR3 sequence: CASRIQGNEQFF. The DNA of the CDR3 is TGTGCCAGCAGAATACAGGGCAATGAGCAGTTCTTC. The chain joins TRBV2 to TRBJ2-1; TRBD1 might be the D (6 bases). Trimming shortened V by 6 bases and J by 6 bases, and 9 bases separated the two germline ends. The germline V gene encodes CDR1 SNHLY and CDR2 FYNNEI. The CDR3 runs to 12 residues.

This chain connects TRBV19 to TRBJ1-2, with D uncertain. The CDR3 is 14 residues long. CDR1 and CDR2 (germline): LNHDA, SQIVND (reference sequence). The V end was cut by 7 bases, the J end by 5 bases, with 17 bases between. The CDR3 is CASTHPGVVYGYTF. The CDR3 DNA reads as TGTGCCAGTACCCACCCCGGGGTGGTGTATGGCTACACCTTC.

This clone appeared once. The chain has TRBV4-2 and TRBJ2-5; D is possibly TRBD2 (6 bases). Trimming pared 2 bases from V and 5 bases from J, leaving 24 bases between. CDR1 LGHNA and CDR2 YNFKEQ come from the germline V gene. CDR3 length equals 18 residues. CDR3 in amino acids: CASSQIMGGGGGRETQYF. As DNA, the CDR3 is TGTGCCAGCAGCCAAATTATGGGGGGAGGTGGAGGGAGGGAGACCCAGTACTTC.

V is TRBV11-3 and J is TRBJ2-7; 7 bases line up with TRBD1. V lost 4 bases and J lost 2; bases outside the gene matches: 5. Looked up from germline, CDR1 is SGHNT and CDR2 is YENEEA. CDR3 length equals 14 residues. The CDR3 nucleotides are TGTGCCAGCAGCTCCAGGGGGTCGCCCTACGAGCAGTACTTC. This codes for CASSSRGSPYEQYF.

The rearrangement uses TRBV6-1 and TRBJ1-5, with D unresolved. CDR1 is MNHNS, CDR2 SASEGT, per germline. CDR3 length equals 12 residues. The V end was cut by 7 bases, the J end by 7 bases, with 11 bases between. CDR3 in DNA: TGTGCCAGCAATCTGGGAGGGCAGCCCCAGCATTTT. Its protein product is CASNLGGQPQHF.

The chain combines TRBV14 with TRBJ1-6; 8 bases match TRBD1. This CDR3 has 17 residues. Trimming cost V 2 bases and J 11 bases; bases outside gene matches: 14. Germline V gene sequence: CDR1 SGHDN, CDR2 FVKESK. The CDR3 is CASSQTGQGLRVPPLHF. CDR3 nucleotide sequence: TGTGCCAGCAGCCAAACCGGACAGGGACTGCGCGTCCCACCCCTCCACTTT.

The V call is TRBV7-2, the J call TRBJ2-7; D might be TRBD2 (5 bases). The CDR3 totals 12 residues. Germline V gene lookup returns CDR1 SGHTA and CDR2 FQGNSA. Trimming removed 5 bases from V and 8 bases from J, with 13 bases in between. The CDR3 nucleotides are TGTGCCAGCAGCCATCCTACGGGAAAGCAGTACTTC. The encoded protein is CASSHPTGKQYF.

V is TRBV30 and J is TRBJ1-5; D remains ambiguous. Germline CDR1 is GTSNPN and CDR2 is SVGIG (reference sequence). The CDR3 extends over 13 amino acids. The V and J ends lost 2 bases and 4 bases respectively, with 9 bases between them. As DNA, the CDR3 is TGTGCCTGGAGTAACAGTGGGAATCAGCCCCAGCATTTT. It encodes CAWSNSGNQPQHF.

The J gene is TRBJ2-7, the V gene TRBV19; TRBD2 is a possible D gene (6 bases). The CDR3 covers 12 residues. V lost 7 bases to trimming and J lost 0 bases, with 7 bases between them. Looked up from germline, CDR1 is LNHDA and CDR2 is SQIVND (reference sequence). The CDR3 coding sequence is TGTGCCAGTACGGGGGACTCCTACGAGCAGTACTTC. Its translation is CASTGDSYEQYF.

The CDR3 protein is CATSRDVAGSHQPQHF. DNA of the CDR3: TGTGCCACCAGCAGAGATGTAGCAGGGAGCCATCAGCCCCAGCATTTT. The rearrangement links TRBV15 to TRBJ1-5; possible D gene TRBD1, 5 bases. The germline V gene has CDR1 LNHNV and CDR2 YYDKDF (reference sequence). CDR3 length: 16 amino acids. V dropped 0 bases and J dropped 5 bases, with 14 bases sitting between them.

This clone was seen a few times. The chain uses TRBV10-1 and TRBJ1-1; no clear D. CDR3 size: 14 residues. The V gene's germline CDR1 is WNHNN and CDR2 SYGVQD (reference sequence). Trimming stripped 2 bases from V and 0 bases from J, with 7 bases between. CDR3 residues: CASSEGYMNTEAFF. The CDR3 coding sequence is TGCGCCAGCAGTGAGGGGTACATGAACACTGAAGCTTTCTTT.

This chain uses TRBV6-1 with TRBJ2-7; 11 positions agree with TRBD2. There are 16 residues in the CDR3. In germline, CDR1 is MNHNS, CDR2 SASEGT. Trimming cost V 7 bases and J 6 bases; bases outside gene matches: 14. CDR3 protein: CASNEGSGRAQGEQYF. For the CDR3, the DNA is TGTGCCAGCAATGAGGGTAGCGGGAGGGCCCAAGGCGAGCAGTACTTC.

This clone was seen a few times. The chain employs TRBV7-3 and TRBJ2-3; D gene ambiguous. The V end lost 0 bases, the J end lost 0 bases, and 10 bases lay between the germline ends. CDR1 is SGHTA, CDR2 FQGTGA, per germline. The CDR3 runs to 16 residues. The CDR3 region has the DNA TGTGCCAGCAGCTTAACGGCACACCTTAGCACAGATACGCAGTATTTT. Translated: CASSLTAHLSTDTQYF.

V is TRBV7-9 and J is TRBJ1-6, with 11 bases matching TRBD1. The CDR3 totals 16 residues. Germline CDR1 reads SEHNR; CDR2 reads FQNEAQ (reference sequence). J was trimmed by 8 bases and V by 4 bases; bases with no gene match: 7. Written as DNA, the CDR3 is TGTGCCAGCAGCTCACACCGGACAGGGGGCGATTCACCCCTCCACTTT. Protein sequence: CASSSHRTGGDSPLHF.